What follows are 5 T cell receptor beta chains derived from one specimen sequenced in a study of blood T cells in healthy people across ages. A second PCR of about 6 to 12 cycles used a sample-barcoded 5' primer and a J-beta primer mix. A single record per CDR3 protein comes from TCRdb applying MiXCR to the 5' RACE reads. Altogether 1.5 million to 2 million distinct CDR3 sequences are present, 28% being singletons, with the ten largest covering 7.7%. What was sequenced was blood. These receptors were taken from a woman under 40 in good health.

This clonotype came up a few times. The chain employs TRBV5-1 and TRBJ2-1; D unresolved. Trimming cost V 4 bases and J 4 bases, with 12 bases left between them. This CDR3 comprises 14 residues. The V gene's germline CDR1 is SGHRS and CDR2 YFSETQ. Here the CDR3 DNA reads TGCGCCAGCAGCATGGGTGAGGTATACAATGAGCAGTTCTTC. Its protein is CASSMGEVYNEQFF.

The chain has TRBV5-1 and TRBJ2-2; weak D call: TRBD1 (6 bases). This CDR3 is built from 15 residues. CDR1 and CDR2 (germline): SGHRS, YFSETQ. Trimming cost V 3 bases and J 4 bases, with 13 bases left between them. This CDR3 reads CASSSMTGGTGELFF. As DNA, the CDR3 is TGCGCCAGCAGCTCGATGACAGGCGGCACCGGGGAGCTGTTTTTT.

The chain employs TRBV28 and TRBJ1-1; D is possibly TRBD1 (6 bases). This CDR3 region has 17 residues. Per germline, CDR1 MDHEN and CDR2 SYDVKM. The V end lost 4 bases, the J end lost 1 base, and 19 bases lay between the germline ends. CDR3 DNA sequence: TGTGCCAGCAGTTCGCCCCTCAAGGGGGAAGGGAACACTGAAGCTTTCTTT. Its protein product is CASSSPLKGEGNTEAFF.

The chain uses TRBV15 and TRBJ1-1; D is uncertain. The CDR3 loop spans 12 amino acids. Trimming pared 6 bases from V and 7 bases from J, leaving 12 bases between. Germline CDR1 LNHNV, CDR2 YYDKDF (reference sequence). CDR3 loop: CATREHDGEAFF. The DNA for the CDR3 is TGTGCCACCAGGGAACACGACGGTGAAGCTTTCTTT.

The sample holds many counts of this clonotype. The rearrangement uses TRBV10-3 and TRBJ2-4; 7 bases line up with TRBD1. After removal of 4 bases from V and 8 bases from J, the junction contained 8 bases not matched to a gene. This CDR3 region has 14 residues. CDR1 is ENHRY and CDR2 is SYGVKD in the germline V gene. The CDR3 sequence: CAISGTGEGYIQYF. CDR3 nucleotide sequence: TGTGCCATCAGTGGAACAGGGGAAGGGTACATTCAGTACTTC.